These T cell receptor beta chains were read from a single sample in a study of a mutant IDH1 vaccine in newly diagnosed glioma. Their cognate antigens are unknown. Method: immunoSEQ multiplex PCR; TCRdb's copy keeps in-frame clones and lacks some. The sample carries tens of thousands of clones, more than 60% recorded once. The specimen comprised PBMCs, sampled from a glioma patient whose treatment included an IDH1 peptide vaccine. The receptors derive from a man in his fifties or sixties with glioma. Each CDR3 is given with its conserved first and last residue. The D gene is left open where the match is weak. Clone size is stated in some rows and not others, as once, few, many or a class when expanded.

v_call	d_call	clone_size	j_call	cdr3_nt	cdr3_aa
TRBV19	NA	NA	TRBJ2-7	TGTGCCACCAAGAGACCGGTCTCCGACGAGCAGTACTTC	CATKRPVSDEQYF
TRBV7-8	TRBD2	NA	TRBJ2-2	TGTGCCAGCAGCCCGCCGGGGGGGCGCGCCGGGGAGCTGTTTTTT	CASSPPGGRAGELFF
TRBV2	TRBD1	few	TRBJ1-5	TGTGCCAGCGGGGGGACAGGGGCCAAGCAGCCCCAGCATTTT	CASGGTGAKQPQHF
TRBV6-1	NA	NA	TRBJ1-5	TGTGCCAGCAGTGAAGGCCTGGGCTTTCAGCCCCAGCATTTT	CASSEGLGFQPQHF
TRBV7-9	NA	NA	TRBJ1-2	TGTGCCAGCACTCCCCTAAGGGAGAGCTATGGCTACACCTTC	CASTPLRESYGYTF
TRBV6-1	NA	few	TRBJ2-3	TGTGCCAGCAGTGAGCGGATTAGCACAGATACGCAGTATTTT	CASSERISTDTQYF
TRBV11-2	NA	NA	TRBJ1-1	TGTGCCAGCAGCTTAGATCTAGTGAGGGCCACTGAAGCTTTCTTT	CASSLDLVRATEAFF
TRBV29-1	NA	once	TRBJ2-7	TGCAGCGTTGATTTAGCTTACGAGCAGTACTTC	CSVDLAYEQYF
TRBV29-1	NA	NA	TRBJ2-3	TGCAGCGTCCCTAGGGAGACAGATACGCAGTATTTT	CSVPRETDTQYF
TRBV2	TRBD2	NA	TRBJ2-3	TGTGCCAGCAGTGAAGGGACTAGCGGCACAGATACGCAGTATTTT	CASSEGTSGTDTQYF
TRBV11-2	NA	NA	TRBJ2-1	TGTGCCAGCAGCTTATACCTCGGTCAGGGACTGGGCAATGAGCAGTTCTTC	CASSLYLGQGLGNEQFF
TRBV10-3	NA	NA	TRBJ2-7	TGTGCCATCAGTGAGGTTGCCTTAGAGCAGTACTTC	CAISEVALEQYF
TRBV20-1	NA	NA	TRBJ1-1	TGCAGTGAGGGGGGAGGAACTGAAGCTTTCTTT	CSEGGGTEAFF
TRBV18	NA	NA	TRBJ2-1	TGTGCCAGCTCAACAGGTCAGGGTCTAAATGAGCAGTTCTTC	CASSTGQGLNEQFF
TRBV5-1	TRBD1	NA	TRBJ2-5	TGCGCCAGCAGAACCGACAGGGCACCCCAGTACTTC	CASRTDRAPQYF
TRBV4-3	TRBD1	few	TRBJ2-7	TGCGCCAGCAGCCAGAAGGACAGGTCCGTCTACGAGCAGTACTTC	CASSQKDRSVYEQYF
TRBV7-2	TRBD2	NA	TRBJ2-3	TGTGCCAGCAGCCCAGAGGGCGGGAGAGCAGATACGCAGTATTTT	CASSPEGGRADTQYF
TRBV25-1	TRBD1	NA	TRBJ1-2	TGTGCCAGCAGTAGTGGACAGGGCCACTATGGCTACACCTTC	CASSSGQGHYGYTF
TRBV21-1	NA	NA	TRBJ2-7	TGTGCCAGCATCTTCCGGGACAGGTCCTACGAGCAGTACTTC	CASIFRDRSYEQYF
TRBV4-3	TRBD1	NA	TRBJ1-6	TGCGCCAGCAGCCAACAAGACAGGGGAAATTCACCCCTCCACTTT	CASSQQDRGNSPLHF